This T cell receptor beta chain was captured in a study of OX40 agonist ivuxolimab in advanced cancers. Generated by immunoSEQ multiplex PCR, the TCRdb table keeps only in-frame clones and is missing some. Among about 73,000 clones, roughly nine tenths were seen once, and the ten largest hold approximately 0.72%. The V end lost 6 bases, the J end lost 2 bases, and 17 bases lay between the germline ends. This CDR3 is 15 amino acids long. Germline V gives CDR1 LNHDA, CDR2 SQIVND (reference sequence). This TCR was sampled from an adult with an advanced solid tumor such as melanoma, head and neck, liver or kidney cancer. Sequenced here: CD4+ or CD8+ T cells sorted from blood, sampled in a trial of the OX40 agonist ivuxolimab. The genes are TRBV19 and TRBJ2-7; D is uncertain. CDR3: CASSRSKVPAYEQYF. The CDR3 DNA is TGTGCCAGTAGCCGTTCTAAAGTCCCCGCCTACGAGCAGTACTTC.